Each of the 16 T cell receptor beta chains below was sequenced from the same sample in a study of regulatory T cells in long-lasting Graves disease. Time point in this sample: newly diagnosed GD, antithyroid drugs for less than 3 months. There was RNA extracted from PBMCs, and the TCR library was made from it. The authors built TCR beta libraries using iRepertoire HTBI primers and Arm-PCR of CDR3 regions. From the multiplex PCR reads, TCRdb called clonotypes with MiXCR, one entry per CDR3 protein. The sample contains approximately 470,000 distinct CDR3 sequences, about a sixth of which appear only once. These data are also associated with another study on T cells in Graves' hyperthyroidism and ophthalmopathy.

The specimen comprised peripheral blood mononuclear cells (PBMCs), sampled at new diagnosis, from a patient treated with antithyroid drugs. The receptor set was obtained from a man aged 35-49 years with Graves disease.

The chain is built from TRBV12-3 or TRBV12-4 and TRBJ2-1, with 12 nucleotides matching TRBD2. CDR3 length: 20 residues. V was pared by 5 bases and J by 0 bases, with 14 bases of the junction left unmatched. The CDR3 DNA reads TGTGCCAGCAGTCGTTACCTGGGACTAGCGGGTCGCCGCTCCTACAATGAGCAGTTCTTC. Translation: CASSRYLGLAGRRSYNEQFF.

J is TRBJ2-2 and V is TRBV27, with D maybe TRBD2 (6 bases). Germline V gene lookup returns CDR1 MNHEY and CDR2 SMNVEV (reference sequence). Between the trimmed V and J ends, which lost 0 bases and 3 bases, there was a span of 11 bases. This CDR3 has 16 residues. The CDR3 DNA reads TGTGCCAGCAGTTTATCCCCAGGAGGGCACACCGGGGAGCTGTTTTTT. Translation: CASSLSPGGHTGELFF.

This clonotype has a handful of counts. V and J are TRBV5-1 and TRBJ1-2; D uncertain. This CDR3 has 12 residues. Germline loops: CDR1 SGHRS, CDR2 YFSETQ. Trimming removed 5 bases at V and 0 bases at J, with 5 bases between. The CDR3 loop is CASRDANYGYTF. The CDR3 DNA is TGCGCCAGCAGGGACGCTAACTATGGCTACACCTTC.

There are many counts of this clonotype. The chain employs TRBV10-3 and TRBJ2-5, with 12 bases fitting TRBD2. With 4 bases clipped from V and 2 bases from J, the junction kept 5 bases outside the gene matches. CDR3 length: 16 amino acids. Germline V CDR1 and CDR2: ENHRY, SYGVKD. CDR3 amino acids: CAISVTSGRIQETQYF. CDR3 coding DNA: TGTGCCATCAGTGTTACTAGCGGGAGGATACAAGAGACCCAGTACTTC.

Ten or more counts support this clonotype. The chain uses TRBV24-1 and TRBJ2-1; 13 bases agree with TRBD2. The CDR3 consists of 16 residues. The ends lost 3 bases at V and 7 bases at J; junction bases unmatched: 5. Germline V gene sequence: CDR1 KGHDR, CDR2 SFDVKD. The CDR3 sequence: CATSDQLAGGLNEQFF. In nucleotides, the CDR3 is TGTGCCACCAGTGATCAACTAGCGGGAGGGCTTAATGAGCAGTTCTTC.

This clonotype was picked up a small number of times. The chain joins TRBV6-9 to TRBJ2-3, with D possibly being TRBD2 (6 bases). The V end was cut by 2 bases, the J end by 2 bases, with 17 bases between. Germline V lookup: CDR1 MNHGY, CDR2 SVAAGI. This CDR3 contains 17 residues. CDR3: CASSYAGLLGPTDTQYF. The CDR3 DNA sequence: TGTGCCAGCAGTTATGCCGGACTACTCGGACCCACAGATACGCAGTATTTT.

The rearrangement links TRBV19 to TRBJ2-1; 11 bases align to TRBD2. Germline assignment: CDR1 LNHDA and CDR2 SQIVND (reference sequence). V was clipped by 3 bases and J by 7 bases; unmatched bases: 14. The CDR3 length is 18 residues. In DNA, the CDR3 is TGTGCCAGTAGTATGAGCATATTAGCGGGAGGGCCCAGGAATGAGCAGTTCTTC. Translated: CASSMSILAGGPRNEQFF.

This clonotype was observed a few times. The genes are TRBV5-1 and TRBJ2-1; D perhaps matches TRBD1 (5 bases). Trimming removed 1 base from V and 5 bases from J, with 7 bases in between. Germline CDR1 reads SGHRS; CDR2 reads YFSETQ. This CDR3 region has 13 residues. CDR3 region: CASSLYRNNEQFF. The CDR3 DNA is TGCGCCAGCAGCTTGTACAGGAACAATGAGCAGTTCTTC.

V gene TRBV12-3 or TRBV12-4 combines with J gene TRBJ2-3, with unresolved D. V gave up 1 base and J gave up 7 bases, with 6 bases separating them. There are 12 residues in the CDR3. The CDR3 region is CASSLVFYTQYF. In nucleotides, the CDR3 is TGTGCCAGCAGTTTAGTCTTCTATACGCAGTATTTT.

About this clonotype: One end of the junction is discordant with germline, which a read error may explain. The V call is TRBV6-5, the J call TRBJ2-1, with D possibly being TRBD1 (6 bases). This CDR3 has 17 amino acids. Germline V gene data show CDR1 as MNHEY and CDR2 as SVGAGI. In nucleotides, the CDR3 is TGTGCCAGCAGATACTCGACAGGAGCAAAAGCCTACAATGAGCAGTTCTTC. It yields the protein CASRYSTGAKAYNEQFF.

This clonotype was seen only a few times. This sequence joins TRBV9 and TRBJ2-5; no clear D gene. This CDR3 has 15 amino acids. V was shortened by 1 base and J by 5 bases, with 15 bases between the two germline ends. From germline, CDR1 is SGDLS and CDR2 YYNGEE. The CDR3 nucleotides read TGTGCCAGCAGCGTATCGGGCGGTCTGGGGGAGACCCAGTACTTC. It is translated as CASSVSGGLGETQYF.

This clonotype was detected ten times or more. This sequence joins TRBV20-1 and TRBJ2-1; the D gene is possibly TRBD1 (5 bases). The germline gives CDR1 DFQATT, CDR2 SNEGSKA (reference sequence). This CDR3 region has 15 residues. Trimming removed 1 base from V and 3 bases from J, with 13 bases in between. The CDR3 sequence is CSARVGATHYNEQFF. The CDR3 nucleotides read TGCAGTGCTAGAGTTGGGGCCACCCACTACAATGAGCAGTTCTTC.

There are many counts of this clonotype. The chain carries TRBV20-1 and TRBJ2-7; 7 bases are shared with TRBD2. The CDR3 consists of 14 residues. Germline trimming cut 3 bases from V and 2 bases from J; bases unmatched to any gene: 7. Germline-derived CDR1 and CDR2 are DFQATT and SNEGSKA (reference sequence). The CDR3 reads CSARIQRDPYEQYF. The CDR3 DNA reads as TGCAGTGCTAGGATCCAGCGGGACCCCTACGAGCAGTACTTC.

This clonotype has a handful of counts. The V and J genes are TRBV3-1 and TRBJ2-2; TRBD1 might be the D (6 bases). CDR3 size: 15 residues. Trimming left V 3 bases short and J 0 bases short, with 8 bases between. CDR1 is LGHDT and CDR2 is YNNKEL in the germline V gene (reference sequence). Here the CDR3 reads CASSQRQANTGELFF. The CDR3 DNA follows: TGTGCCAGCAGCCAGAGACAGGCGAACACCGGGGAGCTGTTTTTT. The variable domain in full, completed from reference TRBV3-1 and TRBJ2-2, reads DTAVSQTPKYLVTQMGNDKSIKCEQNLGHDTMYWYKQDSKKFLKIMFSYNNKELIINETVPNRFSPKSPDKAHLNLHINSLELGDSAVYFCASSQRQANTGELFFGEGSRLTVL.

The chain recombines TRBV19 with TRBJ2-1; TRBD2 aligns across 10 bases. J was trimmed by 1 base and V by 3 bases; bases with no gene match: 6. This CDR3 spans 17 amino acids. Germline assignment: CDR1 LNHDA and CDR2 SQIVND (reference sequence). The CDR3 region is CASSMLLSGRSYNEQFF. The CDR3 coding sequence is TGTGCCAGTAGTATGCTTCTTAGCGGGAGGTCCTACAATGAGCAGTTCTTC.

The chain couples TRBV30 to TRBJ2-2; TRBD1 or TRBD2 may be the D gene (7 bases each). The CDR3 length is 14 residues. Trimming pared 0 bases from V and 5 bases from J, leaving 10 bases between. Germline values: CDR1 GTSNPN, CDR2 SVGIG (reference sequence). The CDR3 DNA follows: TGTGCCTGGAGTGTCAGGGGGGGGACCGGGGAGCTGTTTTTT. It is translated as CAWSVRGGTGELFF. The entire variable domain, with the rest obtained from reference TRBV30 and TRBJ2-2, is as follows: SQTIHQWPATLVQPVGSPLSLECTVEGTSNPNLYWYRQAAGRGLQLLFYSVGIGQISSEVPQNLSASRPQDRQFILSSKKLLLSDSGFYLCAWSVRGGTGELFFGEGSRLTVL.